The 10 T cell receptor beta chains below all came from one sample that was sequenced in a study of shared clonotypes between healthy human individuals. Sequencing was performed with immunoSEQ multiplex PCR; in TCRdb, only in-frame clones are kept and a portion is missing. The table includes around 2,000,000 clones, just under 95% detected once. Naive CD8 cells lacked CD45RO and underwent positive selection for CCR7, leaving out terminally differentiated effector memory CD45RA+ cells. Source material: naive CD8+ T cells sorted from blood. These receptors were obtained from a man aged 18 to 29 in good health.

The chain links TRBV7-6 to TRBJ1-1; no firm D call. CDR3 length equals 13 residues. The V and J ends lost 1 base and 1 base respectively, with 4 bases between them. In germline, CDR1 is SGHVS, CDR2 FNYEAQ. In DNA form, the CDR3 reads TGTGCCAGCAGCTTAGAAGCGAACACTGAAGCTTTCTTT. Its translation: CASSLEANTEAFF.

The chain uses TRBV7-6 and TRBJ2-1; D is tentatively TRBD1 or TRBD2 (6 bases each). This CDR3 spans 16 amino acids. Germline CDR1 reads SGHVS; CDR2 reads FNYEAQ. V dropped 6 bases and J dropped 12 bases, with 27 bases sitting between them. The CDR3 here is CASSPLGGGLATRQFF. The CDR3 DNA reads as TGTGCCAGCAGTCCGCTGGGGGGCGGGCTAGCGACCCGGCAGTTCTTC.

The CDR3 sequence: CASSTGLAGTQETQYF. The CDR3 DNA reads TGTGCCAGCAGCACGGGACTAGCGGGGACCCAAGAGACCCAGTACTTC. V and J are TRBV5-6 and TRBJ2-5; 13 nucleotides agree with TRBD2. There are 16 residues in the CDR3. The germline gives CDR1 SGHDT, CDR2 YYEEEE. V lost 4 bases and J lost 1; bases outside the gene matches: 4.

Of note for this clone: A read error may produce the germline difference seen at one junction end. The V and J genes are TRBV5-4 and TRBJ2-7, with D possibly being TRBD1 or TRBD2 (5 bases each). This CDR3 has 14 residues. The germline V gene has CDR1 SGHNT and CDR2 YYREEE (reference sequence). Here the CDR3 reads CASSLGSVGDPPAF. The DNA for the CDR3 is TGTGCCAGCAGCTTGGGCTCGGTGGGGGACCCCCCGGCCTTC. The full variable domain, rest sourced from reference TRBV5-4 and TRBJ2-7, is ETGVTQSPTHLIKTRGQQVTLRCSSQSGHNTVSWYQQALGQGPQFIFQYYREEENGRGNFPPRFSGLQFPNYSSELNVNALELDDSALYLCASSLGSVGDPPAFGPGTRLTVT.

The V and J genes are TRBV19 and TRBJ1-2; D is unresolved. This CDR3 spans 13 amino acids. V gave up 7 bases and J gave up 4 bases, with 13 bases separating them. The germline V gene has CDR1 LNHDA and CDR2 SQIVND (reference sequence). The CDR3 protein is CASMVPEGYGYTF. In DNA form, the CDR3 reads TGTGCCAGTATGGTCCCGGAAGGCTATGGCTACACCTTC.

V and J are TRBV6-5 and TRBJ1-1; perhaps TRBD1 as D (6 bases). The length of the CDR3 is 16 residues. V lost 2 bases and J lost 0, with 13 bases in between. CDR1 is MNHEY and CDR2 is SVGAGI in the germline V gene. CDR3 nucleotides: TGTGCCAGCAGTTACAGGCCCGGGGGGCTGAACACTGAAGCTTTCTTT. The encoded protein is CASSYRPGGLNTEAFF.

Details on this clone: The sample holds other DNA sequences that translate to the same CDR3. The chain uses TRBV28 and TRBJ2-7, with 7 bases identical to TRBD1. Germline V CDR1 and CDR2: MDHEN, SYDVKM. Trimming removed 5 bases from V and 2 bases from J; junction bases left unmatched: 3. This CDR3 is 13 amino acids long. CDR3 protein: CASSVDRTYEQYF. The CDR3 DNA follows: TGTGCCAGCAGTGTGGACAGGACCTACGAGCAGTACTTC.

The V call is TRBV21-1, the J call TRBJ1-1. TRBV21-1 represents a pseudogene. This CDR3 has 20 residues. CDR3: CASSREGRSSLGWMNTEAFF. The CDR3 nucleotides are TGTGCCAGCAGCCGTGAGGGCAGGTCCTCCCTGGGGTGGATGAACACTGAAGCTTTCTTT.

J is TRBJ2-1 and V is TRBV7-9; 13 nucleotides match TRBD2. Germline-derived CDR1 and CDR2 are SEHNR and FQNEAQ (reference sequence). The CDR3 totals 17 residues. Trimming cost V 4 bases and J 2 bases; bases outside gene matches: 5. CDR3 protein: CASSSGLAGFPYNEQFF. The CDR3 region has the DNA TGTGCCAGCAGCTCGGGACTAGCGGGGTTCCCCTACAATGAGCAGTTCTTC.

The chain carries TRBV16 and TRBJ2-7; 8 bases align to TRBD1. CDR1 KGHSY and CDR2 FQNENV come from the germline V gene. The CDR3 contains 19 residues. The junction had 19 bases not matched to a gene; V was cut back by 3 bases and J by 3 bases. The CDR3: CASSHLAPHQLTGDYEQYF. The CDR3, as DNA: TGTGCCAGCAGCCATCTCGCCCCGCACCAGTTGACAGGGGACTACGAGCAGTACTTC.